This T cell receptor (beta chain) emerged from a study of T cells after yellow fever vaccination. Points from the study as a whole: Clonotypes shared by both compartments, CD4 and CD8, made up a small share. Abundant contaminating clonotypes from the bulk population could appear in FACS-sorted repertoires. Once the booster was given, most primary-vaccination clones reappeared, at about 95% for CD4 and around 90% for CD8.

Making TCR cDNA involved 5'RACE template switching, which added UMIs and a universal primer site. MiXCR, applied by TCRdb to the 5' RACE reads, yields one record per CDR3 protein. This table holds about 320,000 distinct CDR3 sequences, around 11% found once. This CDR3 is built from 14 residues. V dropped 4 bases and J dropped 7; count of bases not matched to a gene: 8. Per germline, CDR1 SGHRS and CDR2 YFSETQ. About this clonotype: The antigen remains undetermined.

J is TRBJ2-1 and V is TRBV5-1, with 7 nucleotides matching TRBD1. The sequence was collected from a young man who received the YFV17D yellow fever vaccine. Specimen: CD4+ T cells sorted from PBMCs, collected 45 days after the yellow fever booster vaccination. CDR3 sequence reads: CASSRDSTRNEQFF. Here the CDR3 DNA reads TGCGCCAGCAGCCGGGACAGCACGAGGAATGAGCAGTTCTTC.